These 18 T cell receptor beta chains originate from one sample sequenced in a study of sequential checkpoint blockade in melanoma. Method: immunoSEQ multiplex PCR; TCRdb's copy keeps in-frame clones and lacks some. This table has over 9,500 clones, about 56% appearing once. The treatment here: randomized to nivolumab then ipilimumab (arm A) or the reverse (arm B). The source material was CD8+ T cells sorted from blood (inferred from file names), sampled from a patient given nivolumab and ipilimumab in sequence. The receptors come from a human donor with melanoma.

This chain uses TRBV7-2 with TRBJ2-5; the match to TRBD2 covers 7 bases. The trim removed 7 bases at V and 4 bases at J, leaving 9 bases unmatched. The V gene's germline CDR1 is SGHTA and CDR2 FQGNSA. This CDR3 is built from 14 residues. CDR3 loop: CASNLRGDGETQYF. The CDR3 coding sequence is TGTGCCAGCAACCTACGGGGGGACGGAGAGACCCAGTACTTC.

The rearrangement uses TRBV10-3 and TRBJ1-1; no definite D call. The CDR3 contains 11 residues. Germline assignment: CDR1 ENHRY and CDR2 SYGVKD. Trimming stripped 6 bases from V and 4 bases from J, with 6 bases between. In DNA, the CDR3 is TGTGCCATCAGGGACTCCACTGAAGCTTTCTTT. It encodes CAIRDSTEAFF.

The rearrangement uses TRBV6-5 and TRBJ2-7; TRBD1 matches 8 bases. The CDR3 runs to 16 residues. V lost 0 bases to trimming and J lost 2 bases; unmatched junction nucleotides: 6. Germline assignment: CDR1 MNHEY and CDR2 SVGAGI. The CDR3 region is CASSYSVSQGAYEQYF. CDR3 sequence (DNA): TGTGCCAGCAGTTACTCGGTATCACAGGGGGCCTACGAGCAGTACTTC.

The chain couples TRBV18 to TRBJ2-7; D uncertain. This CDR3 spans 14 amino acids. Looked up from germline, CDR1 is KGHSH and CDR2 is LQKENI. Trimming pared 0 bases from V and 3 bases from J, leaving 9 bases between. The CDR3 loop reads CASSPPGRLYEQYF. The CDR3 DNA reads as TGTGCCAGCTCACCACCCGGAAGACTCTACGAGCAGTACTTC.

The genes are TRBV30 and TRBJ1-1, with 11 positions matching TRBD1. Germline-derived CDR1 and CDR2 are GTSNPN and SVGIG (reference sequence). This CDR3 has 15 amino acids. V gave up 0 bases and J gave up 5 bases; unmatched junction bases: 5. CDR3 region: CAWSVWDRGRTEAFF. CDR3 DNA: TGTGCCTGGAGTGTATGGGACAGGGGGAGAACTGAAGCTTTCTTT. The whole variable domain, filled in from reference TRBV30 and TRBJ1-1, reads SQTIHQWPATLVQPVGSPLSLECTVEGTSNPNLYWYRQAAGRGLQLLFYSVGIGQISSEVPQNLSASRPQDRQFILSSKKLLLSDSGFYLCAWSVWDRGRTEAFFGQGTRLTVV.

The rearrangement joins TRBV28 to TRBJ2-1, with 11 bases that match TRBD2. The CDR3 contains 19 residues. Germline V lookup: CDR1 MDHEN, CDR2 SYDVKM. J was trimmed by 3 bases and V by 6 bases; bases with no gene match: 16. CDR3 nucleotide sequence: TGTGCCAGCAGCTTGAGCGGGGTAGCGGGGGGGCCAGACTACAATGAGCAGTTCTTC. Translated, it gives CASSLSGVAGGPDYNEQFF.

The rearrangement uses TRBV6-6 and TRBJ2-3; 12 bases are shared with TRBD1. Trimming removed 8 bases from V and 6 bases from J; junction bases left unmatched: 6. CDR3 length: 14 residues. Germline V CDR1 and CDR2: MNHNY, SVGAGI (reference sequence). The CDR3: CASLGQGARDTQYF. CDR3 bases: TGTGCCAGCCTGGGACAGGGGGCGCGGGATACGCAGTATTTT.

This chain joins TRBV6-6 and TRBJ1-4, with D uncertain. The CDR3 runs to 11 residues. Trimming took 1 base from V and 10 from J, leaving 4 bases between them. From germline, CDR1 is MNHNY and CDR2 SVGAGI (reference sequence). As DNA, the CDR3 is TGTGCCAGCAGTTACTTGGCAAAACTGTTTTTT. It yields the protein CASSYLAKLFF.

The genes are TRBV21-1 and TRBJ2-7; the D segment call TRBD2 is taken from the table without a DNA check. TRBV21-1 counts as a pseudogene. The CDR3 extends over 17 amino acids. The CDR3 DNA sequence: TGTGCCAGCACCGCGGGGATCCGACAGTCCGGCCTCTACGAGCAGTACTTC. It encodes CASTAGIRQSGLYEQYF.

The CDR3 nucleotides read TGTGCCAGCAGCTTGGCCGAGACAGGGTCCCCCTACTATGGCTACACCTTC. This translates into CASSLAETGSPYYGYTF. The chain uses TRBV5-4 and TRBJ1-2; 7 positions match TRBD1. V gave up 0 bases and J gave up 3 bases; unmatched junction bases: 11. Germline CDR1 reads SGHNT; CDR2 reads YYREEE (reference sequence). The CDR3 is made up of 17 amino acids.

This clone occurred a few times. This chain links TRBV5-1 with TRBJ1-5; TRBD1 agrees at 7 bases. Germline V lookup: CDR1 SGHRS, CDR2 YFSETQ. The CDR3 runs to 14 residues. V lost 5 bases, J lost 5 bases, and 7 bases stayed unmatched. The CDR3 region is CASREDREDQPQHF. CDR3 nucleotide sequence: TGCGCCAGCAGGGAAGACAGGGAAGATCAGCCCCAGCATTTT.

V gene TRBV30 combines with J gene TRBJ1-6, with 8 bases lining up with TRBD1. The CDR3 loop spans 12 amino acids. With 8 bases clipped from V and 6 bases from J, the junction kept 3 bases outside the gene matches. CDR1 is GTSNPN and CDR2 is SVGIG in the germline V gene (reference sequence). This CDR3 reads CARQGANSPLHF. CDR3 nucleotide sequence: TGTGCCCGGCAGGGGGCTAATTCACCCCTCCACTTT.

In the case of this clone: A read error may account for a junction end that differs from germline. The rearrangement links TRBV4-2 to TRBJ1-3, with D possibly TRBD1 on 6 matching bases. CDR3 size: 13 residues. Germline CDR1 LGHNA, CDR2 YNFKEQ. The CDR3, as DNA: TGTGCCAGCAGCGGACAGAACAGGAAACACCATATATTT. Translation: CASSGQNRKHHIF.

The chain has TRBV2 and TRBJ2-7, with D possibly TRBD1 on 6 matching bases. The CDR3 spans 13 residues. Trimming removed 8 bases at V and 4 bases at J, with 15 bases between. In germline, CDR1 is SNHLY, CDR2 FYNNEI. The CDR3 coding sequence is TGTGCCAGCCAGAGGACAGAGGCATACGAGCAGTACTTC. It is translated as CASQRTEAYEQYF.

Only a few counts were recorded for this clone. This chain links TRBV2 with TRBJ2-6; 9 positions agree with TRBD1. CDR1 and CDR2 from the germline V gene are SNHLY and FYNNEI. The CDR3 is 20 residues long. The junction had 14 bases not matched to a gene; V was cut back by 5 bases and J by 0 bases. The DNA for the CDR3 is TGTGCCAGCAGTCTCCTCCCCCCCGGGACAGGGACCTCTGGGGCCAACGTCCTGACTTTC. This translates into CASSLLPPGTGTSGANVLTF.

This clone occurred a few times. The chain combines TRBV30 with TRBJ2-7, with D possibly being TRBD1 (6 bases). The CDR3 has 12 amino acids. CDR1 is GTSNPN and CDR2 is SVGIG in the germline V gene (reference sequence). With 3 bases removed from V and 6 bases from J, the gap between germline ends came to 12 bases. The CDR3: CAWSGQSGEQYF. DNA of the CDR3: TGTGCCTGGAGCGGACAGTCGGGCGAGCAGTACTTC. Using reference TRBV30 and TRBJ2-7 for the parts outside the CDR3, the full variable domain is SQTIHQWPATLVQPVGSPLSLECTVEGTSNPNLYWYRQAAGRGLQLLFYSVGIGQISSEVPQNLSASRPQDRQFILSSKKLLLSDSGFYLCAWSGQSGEQYFGPGTRLTVT.

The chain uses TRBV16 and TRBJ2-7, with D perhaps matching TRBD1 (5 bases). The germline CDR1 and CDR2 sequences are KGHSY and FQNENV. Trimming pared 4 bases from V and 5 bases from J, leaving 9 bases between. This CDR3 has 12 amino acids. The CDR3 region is CASSLTGNEQYF. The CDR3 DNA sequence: TGTGCCAGCAGCCTCACAGGTAACGAGCAGTACTTC. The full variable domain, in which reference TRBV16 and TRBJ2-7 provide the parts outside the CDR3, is GEEVAQTPKHLVRGEGQKAKLYCAPIKGHSYVFWYQQVLKNEFKFLISFQNENVFDETGMPKERFSAKCLPNSPCSLEIQATKLEDSAVYFCASSLTGNEQYFGPGTRLTVT.

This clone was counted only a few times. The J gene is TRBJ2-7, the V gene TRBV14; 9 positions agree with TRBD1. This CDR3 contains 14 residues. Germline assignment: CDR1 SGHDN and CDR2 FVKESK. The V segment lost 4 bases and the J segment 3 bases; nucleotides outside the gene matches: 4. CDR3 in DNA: TGTGCCAGCAGCCTGTGGACAGGGGACTACGAGCAGTACTTC. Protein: CASSLWTGDYEQYF. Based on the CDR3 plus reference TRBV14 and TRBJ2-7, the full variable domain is EAGVTQFPSHSVIEKGQTVTLRCDPISGHDNLYWYRRVMGKEIKFLLHFVKESKQDESGMPNNRFLAERTGGTYSTLKVQPAELEDSGVYFCASSLWTGDYEQYFGPGTRLTVT.